One and the same sample provided the 15 T cell receptor beta chains below, sequenced in a study of T cell responses to AZD1222 COVID-19 vaccine (dated by TCRdb to 2020 to 2022). The method behind the library was the immunoSEQ multiplex PCR assay. TCRdb re-hosts the immuneACCESS table, in-frame sequences only. Its copies lack some clones; in the studies checked, an unresolved V gene accounts for under half of them, and the cause for the rest is not known. In all, the sample holds more than 110,000 clones, and more than 85% of those were seen once. 5% to 5.5% of the sample belongs to the ten largest clones. According to the study, the label for this sample's time point signals: baseline before first vaccination. The source was peripheral blood, collected on day 0 of AZD1222 vaccination. These TCRs come from an adult in good health.

This chain connects TRBV27 to TRBJ2-5; maybe TRBD2 (6 bases). Germline lookup yields CDR1 MNHEY and CDR2 SMNVEV (reference sequence). V shed 6 bases and J shed 4 bases, with 21 bases lying between them. This CDR3 has 16 residues. CDR3 amino acids: CASSSTGTAGRETQYF. The CDR3 DNA reads TGTGCCAGCAGCTCCACCGGGACCGCGGGGCGAGAGACCCAGTACTTC.

The chain couples TRBV9 to TRBJ2-7; no clear D. V lost 2 bases to trimming and J lost 3 bases, with 12 bases between them. Germline loops: CDR1 SGDLS, CDR2 YYNGEE. The CDR3 is 14 residues long. The CDR3 coding sequence is TGTGCCAGCAGCGTCGGCCCAGAAGGCTACGAGCAGTACTTC. Its translation is CASSVGPEGYEQYF.

The genes are TRBV28 and TRBJ2-5, with no clear D. The CDR3 is 13 amino acids. The germline CDR1 and CDR2 sequences are MDHEN and SYDVKM. Deletions cut 2 bases from V and 7 bases from J, with 11 bases between. The CDR3 sequence: CASSLTSKGTQYF. The DNA of the CDR3 is TGTGCCAGCAGTTTAACCTCAAAGGGGACCCAGTACTTC.

The chain uses TRBV6-5 and TRBJ2-2; 10 bases are shared with TRBD1. V dropped 5 bases and J dropped 6; count of bases not matched to a gene: 6. The CDR3 is 15 amino acids. CDR1 is MNHEY and CDR2 is SVGAGI in the germline V gene. The CDR3 is CASSKTGGSAGELFF. DNA for the CDR3: TGTGCCAGCAGTAAGACAGGGGGCAGCGCCGGGGAGCTGTTTTTT.

The chain uses TRBV6-5 and TRBJ2-3; 7 bases align to TRBD2. The J segment lost 1 base and the V segment lost 2 bases, leaving 6 bases of the junction unmatched. Germline V gives CDR1 MNHEY, CDR2 SVGAGI. This CDR3 spans 16 amino acids. This CDR3 reads CASSYAGEVGTDTQYF. The CDR3 DNA is TGTGCCAGCAGTTACGCGGGAGAGGTGGGCACAGATACGCAGTATTTT.

The chain uses TRBV28 and TRBJ2-3, with 7 positions matching TRBD1. Germline CDR1 MDHEN, CDR2 SYDVKM. This CDR3 is 13 amino acids long. The trim removed 5 bases at V and 6 bases at J, leaving 5 bases unmatched. CDR3 sequence reads: CASSNDRDDTQYF. Written as DNA, the CDR3 is TGTGCCAGCAGTAATGACAGGGACGATACGCAGTATTTT. Based on the CDR3 plus reference TRBV28 and TRBJ2-3, the full variable domain is DVKVTQSSRYLVKRTGEKVFLECVQDMDHENMFWYRQDPGLGLRLIYFSYDVKMKEKGDIPEGYSVSREKKERFSLILESASTNQTSMYLCASSNDRDDTQYFGPGTRLTVL.

The V and J genes are TRBV12-3 or TRBV12-4 and TRBJ1-2, with a tentative D call TRBD1 (6 bases). The CDR3 runs 13 residues. V was pared by 5 bases and J by 5 bases, with 12 bases between. CDR3 region: CASSPGDSYGYTF. In nucleotides, the CDR3 is TGTGCCAGCAGTCCAGGGGATAGTTATGGCTACACCTTC.

The chain links TRBV5-1 to TRBJ1-1; D is unresolved. This CDR3 contains 14 residues. The V and J ends lost 0 bases and 2 bases respectively, with 8 bases between them. Germline CDR1 reads SGHRS; CDR2 reads YFSETQ. The CDR3 reads CASSLEVTNTEAFF. In DNA, the CDR3 is TGCGCCAGCAGCTTGGAAGTTACCAACACTGAAGCTTTCTTT.

The chain employs TRBV28 and TRBJ1-5; no reliable D call. Per the germline V gene, CDR1 is MDHEN and CDR2 is SYDVKM. Trimming cost V 5 bases and J 1 base, with 9 bases left between them. The CDR3 totals 14 residues. The DNA for the CDR3 is TGTGCCAGCAGTCACGGACGGAGCAATCAGCCCCAGCATTTT. It is translated as CASSHGRSNQPQHF.

This chain joins TRBV4-1 and TRBJ2-1; D is uncertain. The CDR3 is 16 residues long. Germline V gene lookup returns CDR1 MGHRA and CDR2 YSYEKL. V shed 0 bases and J shed 0 bases, with 9 bases lying between them. This CDR3 is CASSQEGSFSYNEQFF. DNA of the CDR3: TGCGCCAGCAGCCAAGAGGGGTCTTTCTCCTACAATGAGCAGTTCTTC.

This sequence joins TRBV7-8 and TRBJ1-2; a weak D match, TRBD1 (5 bases). Per germline, CDR1 SGHVS and CDR2 FQNEAQ. CDR3 size: 14 residues. Trimming pared 0 bases from V and 3 bases from J, leaving 8 bases between. The CDR3 loop reads CASSLARGDYGYTF. DNA for the CDR3: TGTGCCAGCAGCTTAGCCCGGGGGGACTATGGCTACACCTTC. The full variable domain, in which reference TRBV7-8 and TRBJ1-2 provide the parts outside the CDR3, is GAGVSQSPRYKVAKRGQDVALRCDPISGHVSLFWYQQALGQGPEFLTYFQNEAQLDKSGLPSDRFFAERPEGSVSTLKIQRTQQEDSAVYLCASSLARGDYGYTFGSGTRLTVV.

The chain links TRBV29-1 to TRBJ2-7; possibly TRBD2 for D (5 bases). The CDR3 runs 12 residues. V was pared by 4 bases and J by 7 bases, with 14 bases between. Germline V gives CDR1 SQVTM, CDR2 ANQGSEA. CDR3 in DNA: TGCAGCGTTGGAGCAGTCCGGGGAGAGCAGTACTTC. Its protein is CSVGAVRGEQYF.

The V call is TRBV2, the J call TRBJ1-5; D is possibly TRBD1 (5 bases). The V gene lost 7 bases and the J gene lost 2 bases, with 9 bases spanning the gap. Looked up from germline, CDR1 is SNHLY and CDR2 is FYNNEI. The CDR3 spans 13 residues. CDR3 protein: CASTGGGNQPQHF. The CDR3 nucleotides are TGTGCCAGCACTGGAGGGGGCAATCAGCCCCAGCATTTT.

V gene TRBV3-1 (or the pseudogene TRBV3-2) combines with J gene TRBJ2-6; D remains unclear. This CDR3 spans 15 amino acids. Germline CDR1 reads LGHDT; CDR2 reads YNNKEL (reference sequence). Trimming took off 0 bases at V and 1 base at J, with 4 bases between the two ends. Written as DNA, the CDR3 is TGTGCCAGCAGCCAAGACCCGTCTGGGGCCAACGTCCTGACTTTC. This translates into CASSQDPSGANVLTF.

This clone was recorded only once. The genes are TRBV9 and TRBJ2-1, with TRBD2 identical over 12 bases. CDR1 is SGDLS, CDR2 YYNGEE, per germline. This CDR3 comprises 15 residues. V gave up 0 bases and J gave up 10 bases; unmatched junction bases: 5. CDR3 sequence reads: CASSVELAGGTEQFF. The DNA of the CDR3 is TGTGCCAGCAGCGTAGAACTAGCGGGGGGAACGGAGCAGTTCTTC. Combining the CDR3 with reference TRBV9 and TRBJ2-1 gives the whole variable domain DSGVTQTPKHLITATGQRVTLRCSPRSGDLSVYWYQQSLDQGLQFLIQYYNGEERAKGNILERFSAQQFPDLHSELNLSSLELGDSALYFCASSVELAGGTEQFFGPGTRLTVL.